Listed below are T cell receptor beta chains from one sample, sequenced in a study of cytomegalovirus exposure and HLA in healthy donors. TCRdb's table, derived via immunoSEQ multiplex PCR, lists solely in-frame clones and lacks some. This table has 150,000 to 200,000 clones, about 85% appearing once. Sequenced material: PBMCs. The source of these receptors is a male donor in good health and CMV-seropositive. Each CDR3 is given with its conserved first and last residue. D genes are given only for firm matches.

cdr3_aa,j_call,d_call,v_call
CASSNLPRDTDTQYF,TRBJ2-3,-,TRBV5-1
CASSPDRGSYEQYF,TRBJ2-7,TRBD1,TRBV7-9
CASSERDRVTFYGYTF,TRBJ1-2,TRBD1,TRBV5-8
CARSEGLAGQNTGELFF,TRBJ2-2,TRBD2,TRBV5-3
CAWSVLGSSYNEQFF,TRBJ2-1,-,TRBV30
CASSLGPAGQETQYF,TRBJ2-5,-,TRBV13
CASSRAGGPEVETQYF,TRBJ2-5,TRBD2,TRBV19
CASSLGTPYNEQFF,TRBJ2-1,-,TRBV27
CASSFKPSGKKAGEQFF,TRBJ2-1,TRBD2,TRBV11-2
CASSPPPGYHEQYF,TRBJ2-7,-,TRBV18
CASGKAGRAETQYF,TRBJ2-5,TRBD2,TRBV27
CASSPQGASGGELFF,TRBJ2-2,TRBD1,TRBV19
CASSPPEGTEAFF,TRBJ1-1,-,TRBV9
CASSPTSGRGETQYF,TRBJ2-5,TRBD2,TRBV18
CASSPNVATNEKLFF,TRBJ1-4,-,TRBV16
CASSNTDRGPAAKNIQYF,TRBJ2-4,TRBD1,TRBV7-9
CASSPTGGVGTGELFF,TRBJ2-2,TRBD1,TRBV6-6
CSVTGRFGNTIYF,TRBJ1-3,TRBD1,TRBV29-1
CASSLTSRYIPGELFF,TRBJ2-2,-,TRBV19